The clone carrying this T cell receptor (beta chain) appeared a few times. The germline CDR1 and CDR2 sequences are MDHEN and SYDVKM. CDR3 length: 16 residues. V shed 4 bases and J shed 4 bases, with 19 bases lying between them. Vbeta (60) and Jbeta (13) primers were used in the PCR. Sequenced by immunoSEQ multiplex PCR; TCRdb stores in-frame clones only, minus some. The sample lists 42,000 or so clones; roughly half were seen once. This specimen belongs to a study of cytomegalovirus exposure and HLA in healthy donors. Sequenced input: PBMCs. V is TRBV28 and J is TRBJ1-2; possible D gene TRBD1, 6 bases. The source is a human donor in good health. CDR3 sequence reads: CASSSPRGAFSYGYTF. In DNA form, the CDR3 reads TGTGCCAGCAGTTCCCCCCGGGGGGCCTTTTCCTATGGCTACACCTTC.